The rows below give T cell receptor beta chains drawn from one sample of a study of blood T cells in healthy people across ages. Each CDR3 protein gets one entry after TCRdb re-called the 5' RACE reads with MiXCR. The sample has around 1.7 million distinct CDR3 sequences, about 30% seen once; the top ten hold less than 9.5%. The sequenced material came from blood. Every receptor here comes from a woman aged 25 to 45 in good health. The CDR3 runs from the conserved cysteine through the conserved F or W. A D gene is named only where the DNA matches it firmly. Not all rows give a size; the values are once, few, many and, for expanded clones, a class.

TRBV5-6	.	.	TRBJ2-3	TGTGCCAGCAGCCAATACAGGGAGTTCGGAGATACGCAGTATTTT	CASSQYREFGDTQYF
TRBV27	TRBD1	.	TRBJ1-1	TGTGCCAGCAGTCCCTGGGACAGGGATGAAGCTTTCTTT	CASSPWDRDEAFF
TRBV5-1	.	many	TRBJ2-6	TGCGCCAGCAGCTTGGAACTTCCTTCTGGGGCCAACGTCCTGACTTTC	CASSLELPSGANVLTF
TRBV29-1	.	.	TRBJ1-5	TGCAGCGTTGTGTATAACGACACTCAGCCCCAGCATTTT	CSVVYNDTQPQHF
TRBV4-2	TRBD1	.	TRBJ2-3	TGTGCCAGCAGCCGGCGGACAGGGGGCGACACAGATACGCAGTATTTT	CASSRRTGGDTDTQYF
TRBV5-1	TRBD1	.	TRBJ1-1	TGCGCCAGCAGCTTGGAAGGCAGGGGGCGCACGGTGAACACTGAAGCTTTCTTT	CASSLEGRGRTVNTEAFF
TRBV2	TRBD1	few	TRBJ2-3	TGTGCCAGTGCGACAGGGGGAAGCACAGATACGCAGTATTTT	CASATGGSTDTQYF
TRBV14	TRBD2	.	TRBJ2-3	TGTGCCAGCAGTAAAATTGGACTAGCGGCCACAGATACGCAGTATTTT	CASSKIGLAATDTQYF
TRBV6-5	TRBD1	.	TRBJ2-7	TGTGCCAGCAGTTCCGGGACAGGGGGCTTCAAAGCCTACGAGCAGTACTTC	CASSSGTGGFKAYEQYF
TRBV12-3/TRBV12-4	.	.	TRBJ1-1	TGTGCCAGCAGTTTCTCGAGGAACACTGACTTTTTCTTT	CASSFSRNTDFFF
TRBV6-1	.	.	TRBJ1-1	TGTGCCAGCAGTGAAGGGACACCTTTTCTGAACACTGAAGCTTTCTTT	CASSEGTPFLNTEAFF
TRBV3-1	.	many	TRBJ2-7	TGTGCCAGCAGCTCCTACGGGGGCAGGGCCTACGAGCAGTACTTC	CASSSYGGRAYEQYF
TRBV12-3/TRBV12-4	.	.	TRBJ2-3	TGTGCCAGCAGTGGAGGGACTCAAGATACGCAGTATTTT	CASSGGTQDTQYF
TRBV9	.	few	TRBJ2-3	TGTGCCAGCAGCGTGGACCCTAGCACAGATACGCAGTATTTT	CASSVDPSTDTQYF
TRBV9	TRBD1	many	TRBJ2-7	TGTGCCAGCAGCCTGATGACAGGGGACGAGCAGTACTTC	CASSLMTGDEQYF
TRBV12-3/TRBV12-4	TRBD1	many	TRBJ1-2	TGTGCCAGCAGTCGGACAGGGGGCTCCTATGGCTACACCTTC	CASSRTGGSYGYTF
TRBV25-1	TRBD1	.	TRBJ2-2	TGTGCCAGCAGCAGGGGGCGGGGCACCGGGGAGTTGTTTTTT	CASSRGRGTGELFF
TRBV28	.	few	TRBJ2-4	TGTGCCAGCGGGTCACTAGCCAAAAACATTCAGTACTTC	CASGSLAKNIQYF
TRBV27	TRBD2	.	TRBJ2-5	TGTGCCAGCAGGTCCAGAGTGGAGGTGGGGATCCGGGGGGGGACCCAGTACTTC	CASRSRVEVGIRGGTQYF
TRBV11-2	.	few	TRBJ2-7	TGTGCCAGCAGCTTAAGGACCGTGCACGAGCAGTACTTC	CASSLRTVHEQYF
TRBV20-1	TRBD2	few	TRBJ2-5	TGCAGTGCTAGAGATAACCGGGGGGGCGAGGAAGAGACCCAGTACTTC	CSARDNRGGEEETQYF
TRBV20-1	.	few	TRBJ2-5	TGCAGTGCTAGACAGGGAAAGGGGGGAGAGACCCAGTACTTC	CSARQGKGGETQYF
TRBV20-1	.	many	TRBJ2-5	TGCAGTGCTTCCGGGACTGTGAAAGAGACCCAGTACTTC	CSASGTVKETQYF
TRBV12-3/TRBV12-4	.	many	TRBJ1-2	TGTGCCAGCAGCTTAACGCCAGGGGACGGCTACACCTTC	CASSLTPGDGYTF
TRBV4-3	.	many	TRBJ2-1	TGCGCCAGCAGCCAAGGGTTCAGGGATATTAGCTCCTACAATGAGCAGTTCTTC	CASSQGFRDISSYNEQFF
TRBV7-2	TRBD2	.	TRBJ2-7	TGTGCCAGCAGCCCACTAGGCGGTCTAGCGGGATACGAGCAGTACTTC	CASSPLGGLAGYEQYF
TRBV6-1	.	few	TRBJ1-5	TGTGCCAGCAGTGAATTGGTGGGTTCGAGCAATCAGCCCCAGCATTTT	CASSELVGSSNQPQHF
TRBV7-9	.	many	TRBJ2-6	TGTGCCAGCAGCCAACAGACAGAGCGGACGGCTGGGGCCAACGTCCTGACTTTC	CASSQQTERTAGANVLTF
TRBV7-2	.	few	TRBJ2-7	TGTGCCAGCAGCTTGGGGGGAACCCTAGCGATATACGAGCAGTACTTC	CASSLGGTLAIYEQYF
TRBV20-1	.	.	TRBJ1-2	TGCAGTGCAGCCGGGGACACTAACTATGGCTACACCTTC	CSAAGDTNYGYTF
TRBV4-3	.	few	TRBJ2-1	TGCGCCAGCAGCCAAGATAGTTTAGCGGATTCCTACAATGAGCAGTTCTTC	CASSQDSLADSYNEQFF
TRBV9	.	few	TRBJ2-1	TGTGCCAGCAGCGTAAGTACAGGTACCTACAATGAGCAGTTCTTC	CASSVSTGTYNEQFF
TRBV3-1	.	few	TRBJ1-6	TGTGCCAGCAGCCTAGGAGGGAAGAGTAATTCACCCCTCCACTTT	CASSLGGKSNSPLHF
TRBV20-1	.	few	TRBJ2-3	TGCAGTGCTAGGCCCATACTAGGACCCACGGGCACAGATACGCAGTATTTT	CSARPILGPTGTDTQYF
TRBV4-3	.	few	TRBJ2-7	TGCGCCAGCAGCCAAGATGAGGGCTTGACGAATTACGAGCAGTACTTC	CASSQDEGLTNYEQYF
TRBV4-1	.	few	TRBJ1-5	TGCGCCAGCAGCCTCCGGGCCCTGGGAAATCAGCCCCAGCATTTT	CASSLRALGNQPQHF
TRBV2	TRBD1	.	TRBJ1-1	TGTGCCAGCAGTGACCCCAGGGGGCTCGGTGAAGCTTTCTTT	CASSDPRGLGEAFF
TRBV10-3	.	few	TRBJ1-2	TGTGCCATCAGCCGGGACGGCGACTATGGCTACACCTTC	CAISRDGDYGYTF
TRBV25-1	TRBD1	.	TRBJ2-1	TGTGCCAGCAGTGAAGTTTTGGGGACAGGGATATACAATGAGCAGTTCTTC	CASSEVLGTGIYNEQFF
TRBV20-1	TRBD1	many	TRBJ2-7	TGCAGTGCTAGAGGGGACAGCCGGCTCGGCTGGCGCGAGCAGTACTTC	CSARGDSRLGWREQYF
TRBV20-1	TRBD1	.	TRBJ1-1	TGCAGTGCTACATCAGGGGGCAATTCCGTTGGCACTGAAGCTTTCTTT	CSATSGGNSVGTEAFF
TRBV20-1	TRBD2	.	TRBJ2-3	TGCAGTGCGCTAAGGACTAGCGGGAGGGTGAACGCAGATACGCAGTATTTT	CSALRTSGRVNADTQYF
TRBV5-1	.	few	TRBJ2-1	TGCGCCAGCAGCTTGCCAGGGGTCAGTGAGCAGTTCTTC	CASSLPGVSEQFF
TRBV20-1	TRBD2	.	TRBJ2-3	TGCAGTGCTAGAGATTCTAGCGGGACTAGCACAGATACGCAGTATTTT	CSARDSSGTSTDTQYF
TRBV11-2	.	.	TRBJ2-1	TGTGCCAGCAGCTTGCGGGGGCTCTCGAATGAGCAGTTCTTC	CASSLRGLSNEQFF
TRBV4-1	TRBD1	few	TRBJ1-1	TGCGCCAGCAGCCAATCGACCACCGGGACAGGGCGGGACACTGAAGCTTTCTTT	CASSQSTTGTGRDTEAFF
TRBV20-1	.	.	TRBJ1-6	TGCAGTGCTAGAGTAATCGGACGGAGGTATAATTCACCCCTCCACTTT	CSARVIGRRYNSPLHF
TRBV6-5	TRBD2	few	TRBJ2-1	TGTGCCAGCAGTTCCCGTCGGCCGACTAGCGGGATCTACAATGAGCAGTTCTTC	CASSSRRPTSGIYNEQFF